This TCR beta chain was recovered during a study of T cell responses to AZD1222 COVID-19 vaccine (dated by TCRdb to the early 2020s). Study-level background: AZD1222 recipients given second doses at about 4 weeks or at about 12 weeks were pooled, since spike-specific TCR depth and breadth were not found to differ between the two schedules. TCR sequencing was performed for 230 to 250 trial participants, of whom roughly 200 were given two doses of AZD1222 and around 26 were given two doses of MenACWY control vaccine. Trial participants were enrolled by age into subgroups of 18-55, 56-69 and 70-plus years, and 148, 28 and 57 TCR-sequenced participants, respectively, were included in these subgroups.

Remarks on this clone: This receptor's antigen is unknown. No much larger clone is present one base from it, and per-base qualities are unavailable.

Overall study outcomes, separate from this receptor: Because no day 14 peak-response samples were available, the repertoires could be characterized only after the peak T cell response. Participants were mostly white British and included more females than males, and it was suggested by the authors that clonal diversity may have been underestimated. Conclusions about previously exposed vaccinees are limited because only a handful of AZD1222 recipients were SARS-CoV-2 seropositive at baseline. Nearly half of unique spike-specific TCRs reportedly recognized epitopes outside regions mutated in the B.1.351 and B.1.1.7 variants. The 56-69-year group was small, and its depth increase did not reach significance, likely because of low power. A significant rise in spike-specific TCR breadth and depth was observed after two AZD1222 doses relative to day 0 and relative to MenACWY recipients. CD4 TCRs associated with the vaccine covered the entire spike protein, and the dominant responses were in regions 160-218 and 743-854.

The time point label corresponds to: baseline before first vaccination. Samples from vaccinated people were obtained from the UK trials COV001 and COV002, which included a single-blind randomized controlled phase 2/3 trial of AZD1222 (ChAdOx1 nCoV-19) in healthy adults. For TCRbeta chain sequencing, PBMC samples were collected from trial participants at day 0 and at day 28 after the second dose. The CDR3 regions of human TCRbeta chains were analyzed by immunosequencing. Concerning the study's data processing: Repertoire TCRs were matched against a reference library of SARS-CoV-2-specific TCRs generated with the MIRA antigen-specificity platform. Breadth was defined as the fraction of unique TCRs that were SARS-CoV-2-associated. Depth was defined as the fraction of total T cells that were SARS-CoV-2-associated. Using the MIRA data, each spike-specific TCR was mapped to the spike region that the TCR reacts to and placed in a CD4 or CD8 class. Log10-transformed breadth and depth values were compared by one-way ANOVA with Sidak's multiple comparisons tests. Here the immuneACCESS table is served through TCRdb, limited to in-frame sequences with V and J called. Missing clones are a known gap in these copies; in checked studies unresolved V genes cover under half, and the rest lacks a known reason. V and J calls and clone size come straight from that table; D and trimming were deduced from the DNA. The sample includes 110,000 to 150,000 clones, with approximately 90% observed a single time. The top ten hold about 3.7% of the sample.

The input for sequencing was peripheral blood, taken on day 0 of AZD1222 vaccination. This receptor was taken from an adult in good health.

The DNA sequence is given as TGTGCCAGCAGTTACACCGTGGGGGCAGACGAGCAGTACTTC. It translates as CASSYTVGADEQYF. The rearranged segments are TRBV6-5 and TRBJ2-7, and perhaps TRBD1 as D gene, on 6 matching bases. V and J are truncated by 2 bases and 5 bases respectively, leaving an intervening sequence of 13 bases. The germline V gene provides CDR1 MNHEY and CDR2 SVGAGI. From its cysteine to its phenylalanine, the CDR3 spans 14 amino acids. Only the CDR3 region is kept as DNA, spanning 42 bases read in frame from base 1.